The 7 T cell receptor beta chains given below trace back to one sample, sequenced in a study of T cells in Graves' hyperthyroidism and ophthalmopathy. Amplification of TCR beta CDR3 regions used RNA as the template. Using the HTBI primer set, a first-round RT-PCR was run on the TCR CDR3. TCRdb itself ran the multiplex PCR reads through MiXCR, one entry per CDR3 protein. The sample includes around 600,000 distinct CDR3 sequences, roughly 14% of them seen just once. Source material: blood. These receptors originate from a woman in her forties or fifties with Graves' ophthalmopathy.

There are a few counts of this clonotype. The V gene is TRBV5-1, the J gene TRBJ2-2, with 7 bases matching TRBD1. Germline V gene data show CDR1 as SGHRS and CDR2 as YFSETQ. The CDR3 is 14 residues long. Unmatched junction bases numbered 5, after V lost 5 bases and J lost 4 bases. CDR3 residues: CASSSTGATGELFF. CDR3 DNA sequence: TGCGCCAGCAGTTCCACAGGGGCCACCGGGGAGCTGTTTTTT.

This clonotype came up a few times. For the CDR3, the DNA is TGTGCCAGTAGTATTCGATTTTCAGGGACAGACACAGATACGCAGTATTTT. It encodes CASSIRFSGTDTDTQYF. The rearrangement joins TRBV19 to TRBJ2-3; 7 bases map to TRBD1. The CDR3 extends over 17 amino acids. V trimming: 3 bases; J trimming: 2 bases; junction bases outside the gene matches: 11. Germline V gives CDR1 LNHDA, CDR2 SQIVND (reference sequence). Using reference TRBV19 and TRBJ2-3 for the parts outside the CDR3, the full variable domain is DGGITQSPKYLFRKEGQNVTLSCEQNLNHDAMYWYRQDPGQGLRLIYYSQIVNDFQKGDIAEGYSVSREKKESFPLTVTSAQKNPTAFYLCASSIRFSGTDTDTQYFGPGTRLTVL.

The sample holds many counts of this clonotype. This chain links TRBV12-3 or TRBV12-4 with TRBJ1-2; TRBD1 matches at 8 bases. The trim removed 1 base at V and 3 bases at J, leaving 10 bases unmatched. CDR3 length: 17 amino acids. CDR3 nucleotide sequence: TGTGCCAGCAGTTTAGAGGGTCAACAGGGGGGAGACTATGGCTACACCTTC. Translated: CASSLEGQQGGDYGYTF.

This clonotype showed up many times. The chain combines TRBV11-2 with TRBJ2-4; 13 bases are a match to TRBD2. With 1 base clipped from V and 1 base from J, the junction kept 7 bases outside the gene matches. Germline CDR1 SGHAT, CDR2 FQNNGV. The CDR3 is made up of 19 amino acids. CDR3 sequence (DNA): TGTGCCAGCAGCTTAGTACTAGCGGGAGGGCCGAGTGCCAAAAACATTCAGTACTTC. Amino acids: CASSLVLAGGPSAKNIQYF.

This clonotype was recorded at least ten times. The chain joins TRBV4-3 to TRBJ2-6; a weak D match, TRBD2 (5 bases). CDR3 size: 19 residues. Germline CDR1 is LGHNA and CDR2 is YSLEER. V was shortened by 0 bases and J by 4 bases, with 19 bases between the two germline ends. Written as DNA, the CDR3 is TGCGCCAGCAGCCAAGATCATCTAGGACTGGGGTCCGGGGCCAACGTCCTGACTTTC. Amino acids: CASSQDHLGLGSGANVLTF.

This clonotype showed up many times. The chain combines TRBV7-9 with TRBJ2-3; D call uncertain. The CDR3 is 15 amino acids. V lost 4 bases and J 5 bases, leaving 16 bases between the germline ends. Germline loops: CDR1 SEHNR, CDR2 FQNEAQ (reference sequence). The CDR3 loop is CASSSLGGVVDTQYF. The CDR3 nucleotides read TGTGCCAGCAGCTCCCTTGGTGGGGTTGTAGATACGCAGTATTTT.

V and J are TRBV19 and TRBJ2-3; TRBD1 is a possible D gene (6 bases). Per the germline V gene, CDR1 is LNHDA and CDR2 is SQIVND (reference sequence). V was shortened by 4 bases and J by 2 bases, with 16 bases between the two germline ends. CDR3 length: 16 amino acids. The DNA of the CDR3 is TGTGCCAGTAGTACCCTGACAGGATTACACACAGATACGCAGTATTTT. The encoded protein is CASSTLTGLHTDTQYF.